This T cell receptor beta chain was recorded in a study of blood T cells in healthy people across ages. Study summary: The capture of about one barcoded beta molecule per two T cells was achieved by template switching.

Sample-barcoded 5' priming and a J-beta primer mix drove a second PCR of roughly 6 to 12 cycles. TCRdb redid the calling of the 5' RACE reads with MiXCR, one entry per CDR3 protein. The data contain approximately 780,000 distinct CDR3 sequences, about 26% of them singletons. Germline V gives CDR1 SGHRS, CDR2 YFSETQ. The CDR3 runs 14 residues. V shed 4 bases and J shed 1 base, with 11 bases lying between them. Whole-study results and caveats: Higher diversity and more naive CD4+ cells were features of long-lived donors, compared to aged donors.

This clonotype was counted a few times. No antigen is known for it. These data also formed part of another study, on T cells of mothers and their children. That paper notes: Over 9.5 million TCR beta CDR3 reads were obtained from each mother, and a few million from each child.

This chain uses TRBV5-1 with TRBJ1-1; D is uncertain. The material sequenced was blood. The sequence was collected from a boy between 10 and 17 years old in good health. CDR3 nucleotides: TGCGCCAGCAGCCTGGACGCCCCGAACACTGAAGCTTTCTTT. Translated: CASSLDAPNTEAFF.